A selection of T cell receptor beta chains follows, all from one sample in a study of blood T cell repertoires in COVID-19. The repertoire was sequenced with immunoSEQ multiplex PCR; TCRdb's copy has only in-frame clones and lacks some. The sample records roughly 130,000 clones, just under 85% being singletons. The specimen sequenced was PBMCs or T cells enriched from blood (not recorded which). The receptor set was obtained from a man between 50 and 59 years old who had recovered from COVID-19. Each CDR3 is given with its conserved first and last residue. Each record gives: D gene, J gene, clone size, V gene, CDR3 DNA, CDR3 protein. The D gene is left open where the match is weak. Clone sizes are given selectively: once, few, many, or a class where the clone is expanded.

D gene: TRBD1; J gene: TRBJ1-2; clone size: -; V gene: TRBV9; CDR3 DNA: TGTGCCAGCAGCTTCCGGGACAGCGTCTATGGCTACACCTTC; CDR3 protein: CASSFRDSVYGYTF
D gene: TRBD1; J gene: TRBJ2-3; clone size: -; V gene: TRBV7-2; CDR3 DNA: TGTGCCAGCAGCTTAGTGGACAGGGCGGATACGCAGTATTTT; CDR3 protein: CASSLVDRADTQYF
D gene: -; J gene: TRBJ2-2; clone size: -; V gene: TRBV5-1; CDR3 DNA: TGCGCCAGCAGACCTCAGGGGGGAGCCGGGACCGGGGAGCTGTTTTTT; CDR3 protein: CASRPQGGAGTGELFF
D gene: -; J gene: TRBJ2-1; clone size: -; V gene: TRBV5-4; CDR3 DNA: TGTGCCAGCAGCCCCGACAGGTTCAATGAGCAGTTCTTC; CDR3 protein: CASSPDRFNEQFF
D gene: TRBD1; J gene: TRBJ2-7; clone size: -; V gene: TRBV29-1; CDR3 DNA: TGCAGCGTTCTGGACAGGGGGAAATCCTACGAGCAGTACTTC; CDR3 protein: CSVLDRGKSYEQYF
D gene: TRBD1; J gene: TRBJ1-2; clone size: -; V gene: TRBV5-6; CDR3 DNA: TGTGCCAGCAGCTTCCGACAGGGTGGCTACACCTTC; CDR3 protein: CASSFRQGGYTF
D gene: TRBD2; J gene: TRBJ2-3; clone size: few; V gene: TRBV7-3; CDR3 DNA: TGTGCCAGCAGCTTAGGGCTAGCGGGCACAGATACGCAGTATTTT; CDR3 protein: CASSLGLAGTDTQYF
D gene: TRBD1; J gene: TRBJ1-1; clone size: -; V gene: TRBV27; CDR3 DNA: TGTGCCAGCAGTTTAAGGGCCGGGACAGGGTACACTGAAGCTTTCTTT; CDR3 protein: CASSLRAGTGYTEAFF
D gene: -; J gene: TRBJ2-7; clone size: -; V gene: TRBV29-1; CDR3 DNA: TGCAGCGTTGGCCTGGGACATGCTACCGGCGAGCAGTACTTC; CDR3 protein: CSVGLGHATGEQYF
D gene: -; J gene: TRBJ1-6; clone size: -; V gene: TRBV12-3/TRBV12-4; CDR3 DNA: TGTGCCAGCACCCTAGAAAATTCACCCCTCCACTTT; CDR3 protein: CASTLENSPLHF
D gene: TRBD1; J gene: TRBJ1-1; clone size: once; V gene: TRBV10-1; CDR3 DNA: TGCGCCAGCGGTACAGGGGGCTCGAACACTGAAGCTTTCTTT; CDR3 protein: CASGTGGSNTEAFF
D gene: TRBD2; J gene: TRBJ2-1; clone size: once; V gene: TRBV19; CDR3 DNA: TGTGCCAGTAGTGAAAGGTTAACTAGCGGCCACAATGAGCAGTTCTTC; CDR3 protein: CASSERLTSGHNEQFF
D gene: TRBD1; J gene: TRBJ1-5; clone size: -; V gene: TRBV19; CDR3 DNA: TGTGCCAGTAGTGGCACAGGGGGCAATCAGCCCCAGCATTTT; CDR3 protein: CASSGTGGNQPQHF
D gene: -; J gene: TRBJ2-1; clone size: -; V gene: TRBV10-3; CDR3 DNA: TGTGCCATCAGTGAGTCGATGGCGGGAACCTACAATGAGCAGTTCTTC; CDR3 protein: CAISESMAGTYNEQFF
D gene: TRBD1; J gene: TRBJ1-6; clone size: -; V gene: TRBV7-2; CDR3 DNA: TGTGCCAGCAGCTCCGTAACAGGGGTAAATTCACCCCTCCACTTT; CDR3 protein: CASSSVTGVNSPLHF
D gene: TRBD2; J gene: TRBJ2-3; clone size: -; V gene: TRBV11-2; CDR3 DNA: TGTGCCAGCAGCTCCGGGCGGGGGGCTGCTAGCGGGGGAGGTACGCAGTATTTT; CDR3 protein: CASSSGRGAASGGGTQYF
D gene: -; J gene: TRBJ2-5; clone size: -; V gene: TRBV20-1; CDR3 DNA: TGCAGTGCTAGTAGGGGGATCCAAGAGACCCAGTACTTC; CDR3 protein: CSASRGIQETQYF
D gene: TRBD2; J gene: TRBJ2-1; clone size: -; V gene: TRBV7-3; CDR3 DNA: TGTGCCAGCAGCCCGACTAGCGGGGCCCCTTATGAGCAGTTCTTC; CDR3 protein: CASSPTSGAPYEQFF
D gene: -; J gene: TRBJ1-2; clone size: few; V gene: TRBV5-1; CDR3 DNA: TGCGCCAGCAGCGGAAGATCGACAGGTTATGGCTACACCTTC; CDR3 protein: CASSGRSTGYGYTF
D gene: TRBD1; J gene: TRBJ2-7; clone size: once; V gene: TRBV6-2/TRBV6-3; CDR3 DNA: TGTGCCAGCAGTCCCGCAGGGGGCGGCAGCTACGAGCAGTACTTC; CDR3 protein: CASSPAGGGSYEQYF
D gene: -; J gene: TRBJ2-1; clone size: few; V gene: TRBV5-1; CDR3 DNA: TGCGCCAGCAGCGGGGGGGCGGGGAGCTCCTACAATGAGCAGTTCTTC; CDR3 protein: CASSGGAGSSYNEQFF
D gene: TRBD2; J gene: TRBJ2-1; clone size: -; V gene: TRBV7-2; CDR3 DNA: TGTGCCAGCAGCTTAGGGACTAGCGGGGGTCGAAATGAGCAGTTCTTC; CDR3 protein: CASSLGTSGGRNEQFF
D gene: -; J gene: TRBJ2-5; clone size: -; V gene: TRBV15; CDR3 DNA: TGTGCCACCCAGACCGGGGAGGACGAGACCCAGTACTTC; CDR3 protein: CATQTGEDETQYF
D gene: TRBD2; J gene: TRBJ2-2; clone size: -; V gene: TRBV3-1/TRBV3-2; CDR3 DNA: TGTGCCAGCACCACTAGCGGGGGAGGGACCGGGGAGCTGTTTTTT; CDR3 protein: CASTTSGGGTGELFF
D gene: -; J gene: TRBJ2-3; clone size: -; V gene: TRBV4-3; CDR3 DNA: TGCGCCAGCAGCCAGGCCTGGACTGGGAGCACAGATACGCAGTATTTT; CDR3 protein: CASSQAWTGSTDTQYF
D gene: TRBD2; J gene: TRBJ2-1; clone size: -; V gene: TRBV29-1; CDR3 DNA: TGCAGCGCCCCCCTAGCGGGGGGCTATAGCTCCTACAATGAGCAGTTCTTC; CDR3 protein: CSAPLAGGYSSYNEQFF
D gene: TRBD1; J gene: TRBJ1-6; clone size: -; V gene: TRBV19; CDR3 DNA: TGTGCCAGTAGTATAGATCTTATCGGGACAGGGGGCTCCTATAATTCACCCCTCCACTTT; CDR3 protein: CASSIDLIGTGGSYNSPLHF
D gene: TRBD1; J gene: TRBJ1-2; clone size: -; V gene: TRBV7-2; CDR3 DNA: TGTGCCAGCAGCGGAACCCAGGGACAGGGGGCGACTGGCTACACCTTC; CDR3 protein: CASSGTQGQGATGYTF
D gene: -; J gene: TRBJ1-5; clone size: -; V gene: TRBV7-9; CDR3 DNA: TGTGCCAGCAGCTTAGGACGTATCGGCCCAGGGCATCAGCCCCAGCATTTT; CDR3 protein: CASSLGRIGPGHQPQHF
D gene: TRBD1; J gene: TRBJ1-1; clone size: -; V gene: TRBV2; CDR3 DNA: TGTGCCAGCAGGGGACAGGGTGCTGAAGCTTTCTTT; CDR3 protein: CASRGQGAEAFF
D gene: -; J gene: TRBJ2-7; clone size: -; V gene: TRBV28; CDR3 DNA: TGTGCCAGCAGTTTATCAAACGAGCAGTACTTC; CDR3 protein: CASSLSNEQYF
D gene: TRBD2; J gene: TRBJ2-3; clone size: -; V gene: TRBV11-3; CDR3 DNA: TGTGCCAGCAGCCATCCCTCCGGGACTAGCGGGGGGGCAGGGGATACGCAGTATTTT; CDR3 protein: CASSHPSGTSGGAGDTQYF
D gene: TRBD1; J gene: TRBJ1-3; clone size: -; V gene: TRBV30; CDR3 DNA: TGTGCCTGGAGTAGGGGACAGCTTAGCTCTGGAAACACCATATATTTT; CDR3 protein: CAWSRGQLSSGNTIYF
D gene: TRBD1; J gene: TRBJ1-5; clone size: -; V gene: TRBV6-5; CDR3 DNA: TGTGCCAGCAGGACAGGGGGCAAAAATCAGCCCCAGCATTTT; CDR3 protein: CASRTGGKNQPQHF
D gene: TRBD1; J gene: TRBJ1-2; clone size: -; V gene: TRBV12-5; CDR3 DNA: TGTGCTAGTGGTTTGGGGACAGGGAACTATGGCTACACCTTC; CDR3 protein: CASGLGTGNYGYTF
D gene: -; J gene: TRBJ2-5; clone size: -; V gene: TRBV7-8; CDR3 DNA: TGTGCCAGCAGCTTAGAGCAGGGGCGCCAAGAGACCCAGTACTTC; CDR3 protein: CASSLEQGRQETQYF
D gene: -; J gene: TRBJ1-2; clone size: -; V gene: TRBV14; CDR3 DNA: TGTGCCAGCAGCCAAGGCGCAGGGGCCTACTATGGCTACACCTTC; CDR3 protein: CASSQGAGAYYGYTF
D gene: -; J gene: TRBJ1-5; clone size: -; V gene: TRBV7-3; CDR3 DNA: TGTGCCAGCAGCTTAGACCGGACACCTTATAGCAATCAGCCCCAGCATTTT; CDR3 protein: CASSLDRTPYSNQPQHF
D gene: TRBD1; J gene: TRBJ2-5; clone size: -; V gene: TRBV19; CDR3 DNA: TGTGCCAGTAGGGGGACAGTTCAAGAGACCCAGTACTTC; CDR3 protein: CASRGTVQETQYF
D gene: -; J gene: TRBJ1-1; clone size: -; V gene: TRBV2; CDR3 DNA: TGTGCCAGCATGGGGGGGCTGGGTGAAGCTTTCTTT; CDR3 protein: CASMGGLGEAFF
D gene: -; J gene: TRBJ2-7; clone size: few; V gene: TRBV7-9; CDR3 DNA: TGTGCCAGCAGCTTAGTGGGCAGGGCCCTCGAGCAGTACTTC; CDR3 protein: CASSLVGRALEQYF
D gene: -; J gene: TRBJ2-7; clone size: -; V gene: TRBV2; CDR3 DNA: TGTGCCAGCAGTGAAATGGGGACCCGGGACACGCCTCGGGAGCAGTACTTC; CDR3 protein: CASSEMGTRDTPREQYF